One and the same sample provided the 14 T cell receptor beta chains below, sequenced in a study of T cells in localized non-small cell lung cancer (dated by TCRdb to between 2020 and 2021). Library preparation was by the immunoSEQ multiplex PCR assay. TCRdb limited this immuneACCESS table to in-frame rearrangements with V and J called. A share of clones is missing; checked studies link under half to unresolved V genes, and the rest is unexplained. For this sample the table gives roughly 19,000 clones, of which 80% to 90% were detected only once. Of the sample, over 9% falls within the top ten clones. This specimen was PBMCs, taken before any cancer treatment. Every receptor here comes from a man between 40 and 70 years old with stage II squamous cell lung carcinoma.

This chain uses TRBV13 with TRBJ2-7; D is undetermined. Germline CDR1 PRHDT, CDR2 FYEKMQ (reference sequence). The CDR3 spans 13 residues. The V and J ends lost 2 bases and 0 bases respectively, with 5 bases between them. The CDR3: CASSLPNSYEQYF. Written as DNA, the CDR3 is TGTGCCAGCAGCTTACCTAACTCCTACGAGCAGTACTTC.

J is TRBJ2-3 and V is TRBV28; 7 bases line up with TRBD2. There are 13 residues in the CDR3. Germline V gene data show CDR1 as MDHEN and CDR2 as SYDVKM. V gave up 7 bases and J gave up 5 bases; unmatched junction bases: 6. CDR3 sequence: CASMEAGLDTQYF. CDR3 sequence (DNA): TGTGCCAGCATGGAAGCGGGGTTAGATACGCAGTATTTT.

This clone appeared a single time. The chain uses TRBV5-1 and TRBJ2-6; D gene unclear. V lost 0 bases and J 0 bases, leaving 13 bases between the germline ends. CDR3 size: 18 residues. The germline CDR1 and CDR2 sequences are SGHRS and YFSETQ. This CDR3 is CASSLDRAAISGANVLTF. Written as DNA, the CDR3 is TGCGCCAGCAGCTTGGACCGGGCGGCCATCTCTGGGGCCAACGTCCTGACTTTC.

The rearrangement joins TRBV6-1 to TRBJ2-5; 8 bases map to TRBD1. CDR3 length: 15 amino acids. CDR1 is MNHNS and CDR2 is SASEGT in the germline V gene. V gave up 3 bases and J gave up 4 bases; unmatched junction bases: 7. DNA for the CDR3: TGTGCCAGCAGTGACGGGCAGGGGGCTGGAGAGACCCAGTACTTC. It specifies CASSDGQGAGETQYF.

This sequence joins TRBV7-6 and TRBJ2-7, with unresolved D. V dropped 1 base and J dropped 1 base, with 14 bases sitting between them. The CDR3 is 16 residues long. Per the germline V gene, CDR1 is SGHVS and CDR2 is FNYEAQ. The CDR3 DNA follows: TGTGCCAGCAGCTTAGGACGGCCGGACGGTTCCTACGAGCAGTACTTC. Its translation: CASSLGRPDGSYEQYF. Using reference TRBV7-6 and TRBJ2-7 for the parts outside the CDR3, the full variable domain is GAGVSQSPRYKVTKRGQDVALRCDPISGHVSLYWYRQALGQGPEFLTYFNYEAQQDKSGLPNDRFSAERPEGSISTLTIQRTEQRDSAMYRCASSLGRPDGSYEQYFGPGTRLTVT.

The CDR3 DNA follows: TGTGCCAGCAGCCCTCGGGCGGATGGGTTCACAGATACGCAGTATTTT. Encoded protein: CASSPRADGFTDTQYF. The chain employs TRBV9 and TRBJ2-3; the D is unclear. In germline, CDR1 is SGDLS, CDR2 YYNGEE. The CDR3 extends over 16 amino acids. V shed 4 bases and J shed 2 bases, with 17 bases lying between them.

For the CDR3, the DNA is TGTGCCAGCAGGGAAAGAGTGGGGGGCTCAGGTTCACCCCTCCACTTT. Amino acid sequence: CASRERVGGSGSPLHF. The genes are TRBV2 and TRBJ1-6; possible D gene TRBD1, 6 bases. Germline CDR1 SNHLY, CDR2 FYNNEI. The CDR3 covers 16 residues. Deletions cut 6 bases from V and 9 bases from J, with 21 bases between. The full variable domain, with the rest looked up from reference TRBV2 and TRBJ1-6, is EPEVTQTPSHQVTQMGQEVILRCVPISNHLYFYWYRQILGQKVEFLVSFYNNEISEKSEIFDDQFSVERPDGSNFTLKIRSTKLEDSAMYFCASRERVGGSGSPLHFGNGTRLTVT.

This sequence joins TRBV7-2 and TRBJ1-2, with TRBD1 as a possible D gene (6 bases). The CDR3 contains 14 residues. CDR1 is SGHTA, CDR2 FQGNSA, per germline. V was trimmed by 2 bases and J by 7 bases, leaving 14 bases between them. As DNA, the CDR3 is TGTGCCAGCAGCTTAAGCACAGGGTCGACTGGCTACACCTTC. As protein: CASSLSTGSTGYTF.

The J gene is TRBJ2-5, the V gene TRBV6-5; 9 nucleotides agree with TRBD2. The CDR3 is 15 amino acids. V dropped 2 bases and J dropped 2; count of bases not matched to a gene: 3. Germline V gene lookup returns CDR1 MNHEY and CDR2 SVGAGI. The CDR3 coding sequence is TGTGCCAGCAGTTACGCCCTAGCGGGGCAAGAGACCCAGTACTTC. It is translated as CASSYALAGQETQYF.

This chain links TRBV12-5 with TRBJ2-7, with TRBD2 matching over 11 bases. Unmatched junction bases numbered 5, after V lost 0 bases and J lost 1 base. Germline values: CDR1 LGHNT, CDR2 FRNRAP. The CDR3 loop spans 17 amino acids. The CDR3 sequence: CASGLVHSGRDSYEQYF. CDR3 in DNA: TGTGCTAGTGGTTTGGTTCATAGCGGGAGGGATTCCTACGAGCAGTACTTC.

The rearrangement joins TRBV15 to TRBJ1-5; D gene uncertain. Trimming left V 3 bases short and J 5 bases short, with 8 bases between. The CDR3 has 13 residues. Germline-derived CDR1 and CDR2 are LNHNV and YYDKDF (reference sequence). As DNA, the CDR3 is TGTGCCACCAGCAGTGAACGTGATCAGCCCCAGCATTTT. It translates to CATSSERDQPQHF.

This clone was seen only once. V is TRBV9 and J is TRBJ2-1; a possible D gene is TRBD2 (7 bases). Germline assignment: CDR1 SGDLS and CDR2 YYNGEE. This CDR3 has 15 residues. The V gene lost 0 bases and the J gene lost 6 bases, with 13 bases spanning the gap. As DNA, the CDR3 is TGTGCCAGCAGCGTAGCTGTAGGGGGGGTCAATGAGCAGTTCTTC. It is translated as CASSVAVGGVNEQFF.

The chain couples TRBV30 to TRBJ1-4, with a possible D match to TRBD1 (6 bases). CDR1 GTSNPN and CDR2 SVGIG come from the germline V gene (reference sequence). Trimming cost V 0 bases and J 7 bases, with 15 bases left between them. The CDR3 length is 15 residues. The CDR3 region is CAWSVLRGGGEKLFF. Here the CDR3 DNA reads TGTGCCTGGAGTGTACTTAGGGGGGGAGGTGAAAAACTGTTTTTT.

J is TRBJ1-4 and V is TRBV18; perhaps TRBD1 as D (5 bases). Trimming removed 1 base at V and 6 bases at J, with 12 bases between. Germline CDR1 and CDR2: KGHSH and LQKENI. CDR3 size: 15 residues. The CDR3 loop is CASSPRQGSYEKLFF. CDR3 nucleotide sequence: TGTGCCAGCTCACCACGGCAGGGAAGCTATGAAAAACTGTTTTTT.